The 14 T cell receptor beta chains below come from one sample, sequenced in a study of T cells after yellow fever vaccination. TCRdb re-derived calls from the 5' RACE reads in MiXCR, one entry per CDR3 protein. The table lists about 74,000 distinct CDR3 sequences, more than 5.5% of them singletons. The input for sequencing was CD8+ T cells sorted from PBMCs, taken 5 to 6 days after the first yellow fever vaccination. These receptors were collected from a man aged 18 to 29 who received the YFV17D yellow fever vaccine.

This clonotype was seen many times. The chain recombines TRBV3-1 with TRBJ2-1, with D possibly matching TRBD1 (6 bases). The V gene lost 4 bases and the J gene lost 7 bases, with 11 bases spanning the gap. Germline CDR1 LGHDT, CDR2 YNNKEL (reference sequence). The CDR3 consists of 13 residues. CDR3 in amino acids: CASSPTGWNEQFF. The CDR3 DNA reads as TGTGCCAGCAGCCCTACAGGGTGGAATGAGCAGTTCTTC.

This clonotype was observed at least ten times. This chain uses TRBV4-2 with TRBJ2-5; D is possibly TRBD2 (6 bases). This CDR3 is built from 16 residues. The V gene's germline CDR1 is LGHNA and CDR2 YNFKEQ. The germline V and J ends were trimmed by 2 bases and 5 bases, with 18 bases remaining between them. The DNA of the CDR3 is TGTGCCAGCAGCCAATACCTGGGGGAGGCCCAGGAGACCCAGTACTTC. Its protein product is CASSQYLGEAQETQYF.

The genes are TRBV5-5 and TRBJ2-7; TRBD1 matches 9 bases. Trimming cost V 4 bases and J 2 bases; bases outside gene matches: 7. Germline assignment: CDR1 SGHKS and CDR2 YYEKEE (reference sequence). CDR3 length equals 15 residues. CDR3 sequence (DNA): TGTGCCAGCAGCATCGGACAGGGGCTTACCTACGAGCAGTACGTC. This codes for CASSIGQGLTYEQYV.

V is TRBV7-9 and J is TRBJ1-3; D unclear. V dropped 5 bases and J dropped 1 base, with 9 bases sitting between them. CDR1 and CDR2 (germline): SEHNR, FQNEAQ (reference sequence). The CDR3 has 14 amino acids. CDR3 residues: CASSPTESGNTIYF. The CDR3 DNA is TGTGCCAGCAGCCCGACGGAATCTGGAAACACCATATATTTT.

This clonotype was seen more than once but under ten times. The rearrangement links TRBV7-2 to TRBJ1-5; D is possibly TRBD1 (6 bases). The germline V gene has CDR1 SGHTA and CDR2 FQGNSA. V was clipped by 10 bases and J by 0 bases, with 19 bases between them. The CDR3 loop spans 16 amino acids. CDR3 nucleotide sequence: TGTGCCACCAGTGCCGGGACACCGTATAGCAATCAGCCCCAGCATTTT. This encodes CATSAGTPYSNQPQHF.

This clonotype showed up many times. The chain has TRBV24-1 and TRBJ2-1; TRBD1 agrees at 9 bases. The junction had 3 bases not matched to a gene; V was cut back by 3 bases and J by 4 bases. Germline-derived CDR1 and CDR2 are KGHDR and SFDVKD. There are 15 residues in the CDR3. In DNA form, the CDR3 reads TGTGCCACCAGTGATCCGACAGGGGGATACAATGAGCAGTTCTTC. Encoded protein: CATSDPTGGYNEQFF.

This clonotype turned up a few times. The chain couples TRBV6-6 to TRBJ2-7, with D maybe TRBD2 (5 bases). Trimming removed 8 bases from V and 3 bases from J, with 11 bases in between. The germline V gene has CDR1 MNHNY and CDR2 SVGAGI (reference sequence). The CDR3 length is 12 residues. The CDR3 spells CASWRGSYEQYF. DNA for the CDR3: TGTGCCAGCTGGAGAGGGAGCTACGAGCAGTACTTC.

The sample holds a few counts of this clonotype. This CDR3 is CASSFSGTPSFYEQYF. DNA for the CDR3: TGTGCCAGCAGTTTTTCCGGGACACCATCATTCTACGAGCAGTACTTC. The rearrangement joins TRBV27 to TRBJ2-7; D might be TRBD1 (6 bases). Germline CDR1 and CDR2: MNHEY and SMNVEV (reference sequence). V lost 3 bases and J 3 bases, leaving 18 bases between the germline ends. The CDR3 covers 16 residues.

This clonotype showed up many times. Germline and junction disagree at one end, which may indicate a read error. The chain joins TRBV4-3 to TRBJ2-7, with 8 bases fitting TRBD1. CDR3 size: 15 residues. The germline CDR1 and CDR2 sequences are LGHNA and YSLEER. The DNA for the CDR3 is TGCGCCAGCAGCGAAGAACGGGGACAGGAGATCGGGCAGTACTTC. Encoded protein: CASSEERGQEIGQYF.

This clonotype was detected a few times. At one end the junction does not follow the germline gene, possibly because of a read error. V gene TRBV11-1 combines with J gene TRBJ2-5, with TRBD1 as a possible D gene (6 bases). CDR3 size: 20 residues. Germline CDR1 and CDR2: SGHAT and FQDESV (reference sequence). The CDR3 DNA reads TGTGCCAGCAGCTCACATTCAGAGGACAGAACAACTACTGCAAGAGAGGCCCAGTACTTC. This codes for CASSSHSEDRTTTAREAQYF.

The chain has TRBV7-9 and TRBJ2-5; 9 bases fit TRBD2. The V segment lost 5 bases and the J segment 3 bases; nucleotides outside the gene matches: 10. The germline V gene has CDR1 SEHNR and CDR2 FQNEAQ (reference sequence). The length of the CDR3 is 16 residues. CDR3 residues: CASSVSGLAKKETQYF. The CDR3 DNA sequence: TGTGCCAGCAGCGTCTCGGGACTAGCCAAAAAAGAGACCCAGTACTTC.

V gene TRBV2 combines with J gene TRBJ2-1; D perhaps matches TRBD2 (7 bases). Germline lookup yields CDR1 SNHLY and CDR2 FYNNEI. CDR3 length: 16 residues. The V gene lost 6 bases and the J gene lost 0 bases, with 15 bases spanning the gap. The CDR3 bases are TGTGCCAGCAGAGCCCGCGCGGGGGCCTCCTACAATGAGCAGTTCTTC. Its protein product is CASRARAGASYNEQFF.

This clonotype has a count of ten or more. The chain uses TRBV10-3 and TRBJ1-2; D is possibly TRBD1 (5 bases). CDR3 size: 14 residues. Germline V gene sequence: CDR1 ENHRY, CDR2 SYGVKD. Trimming pared 4 bases from V and 6 bases from J, leaving 15 bases between. DNA of the CDR3: TGTGCCATCAGTGGAGGGGCGGAAAGGGATGGCTACACCTTC. Translation gives CAISGGAERDGYTF.

The CDR3 region is CSASTGWKAGYTF. The CDR3 DNA reads as TGCAGCGCTTCGACAGGGTGGAAGGCTGGCTACACCTTC. This chain connects TRBV29-1 to TRBJ1-2; 7 nucleotides line up with TRBD1. This CDR3 is 13 amino acids long. Germline-derived CDR1 and CDR2 are SQVTM and ANQGSEA. V shed 7 bases, J shed 7 bases, and the junction held 12 bases outside the gene matches.